This T cell receptor (beta chain) was identified during a study of blood T cell repertoires in COVID-19. About the research overall: The study drew acute and convalescent COVID-19 samples from the United States, Italy and Spain. Sources were T cells, B-cell-depleted T cells, or PBMCs; the material itself was cDNA or gDNA.

The CDR3 has 13 residues. Germline CDR1 SGHTA, CDR2 FQGNSA. V lost 5 bases and J lost 7, with 15 bases in between. The authors' processing: Estimates of nucleated cell counts were drawn from the amplification of reference gene primers. Only in-frame clones appear in the TCRdb table, and some are missing; sequencing was by immunoSEQ multiplex PCR. The DNA was the basis for D and trimming; V, J and clone size are from that table. Of a few hundred thousand clones listed, around 90% are singletons. The receptor was isolated from a man in his fifties or sixties with acute or convalescent COVID-19. This rearrangement joins TRBV7-2 to TRBJ2-7; a possible D gene is TRBD1 (6 bases). The material sequenced was peripheral blood. The CDR3 sequence is CASSLQGFQEQYF. CDR3 nucleotide sequence: TGTGCCAGCAGCCTACAGGGATTCCAAGAGCAGTACTTC.